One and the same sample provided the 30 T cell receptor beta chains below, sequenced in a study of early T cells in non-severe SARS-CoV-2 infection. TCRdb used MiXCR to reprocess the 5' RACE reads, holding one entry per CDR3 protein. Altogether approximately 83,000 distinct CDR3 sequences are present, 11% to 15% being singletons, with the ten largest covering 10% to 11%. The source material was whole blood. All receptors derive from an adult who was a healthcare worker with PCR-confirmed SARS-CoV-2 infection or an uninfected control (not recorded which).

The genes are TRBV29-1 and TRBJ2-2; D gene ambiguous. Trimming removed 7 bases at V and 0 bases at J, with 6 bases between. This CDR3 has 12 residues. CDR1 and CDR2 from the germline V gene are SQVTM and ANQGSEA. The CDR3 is CSAGTNTGELFF. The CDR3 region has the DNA TGCAGCGCTGGAACGAACACCGGGGAGCTGTTTTTT.

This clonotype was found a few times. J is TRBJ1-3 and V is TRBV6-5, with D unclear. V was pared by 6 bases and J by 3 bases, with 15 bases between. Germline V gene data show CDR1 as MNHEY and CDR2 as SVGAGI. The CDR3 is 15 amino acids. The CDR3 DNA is TGTGCCAGCAGCCCAACCCAAAGTGGTGGAAACACCATATATTTT. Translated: CASSPTQSGGNTIYF.

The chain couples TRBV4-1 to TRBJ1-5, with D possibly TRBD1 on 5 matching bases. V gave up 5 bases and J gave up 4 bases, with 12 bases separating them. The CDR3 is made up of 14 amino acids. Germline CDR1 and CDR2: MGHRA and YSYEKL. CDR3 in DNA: TGCGCCAGCAGCGACACAGGCCGTAATCAGCCCCAGCATTTT. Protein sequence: CASSDTGRNQPQHF.

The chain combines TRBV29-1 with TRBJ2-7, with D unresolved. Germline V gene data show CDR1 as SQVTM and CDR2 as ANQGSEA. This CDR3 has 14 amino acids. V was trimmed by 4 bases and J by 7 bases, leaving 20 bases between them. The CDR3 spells CSVVQVAGVGEQYF. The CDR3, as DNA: TGCAGCGTTGTTCAGGTGGCCGGTGTGGGGGAGCAGTACTTC.

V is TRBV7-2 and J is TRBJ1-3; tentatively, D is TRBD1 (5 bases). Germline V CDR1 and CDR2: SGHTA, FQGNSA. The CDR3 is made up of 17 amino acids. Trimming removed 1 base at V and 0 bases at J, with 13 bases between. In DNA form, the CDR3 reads TGTGCCAGCAGCTTAGAAGGGGTCAGGAGCTCTGGAAACACCATATATTTT. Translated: CASSLEGVRSSGNTIYF.

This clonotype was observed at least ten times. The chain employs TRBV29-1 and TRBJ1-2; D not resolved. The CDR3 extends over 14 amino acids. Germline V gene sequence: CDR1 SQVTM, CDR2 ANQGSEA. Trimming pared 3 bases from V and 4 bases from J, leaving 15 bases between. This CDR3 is CSVEDGVGTYGYTF. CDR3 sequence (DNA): TGCAGCGTTGAGGATGGGGTTGGTACCTATGGCTACACCTTC.

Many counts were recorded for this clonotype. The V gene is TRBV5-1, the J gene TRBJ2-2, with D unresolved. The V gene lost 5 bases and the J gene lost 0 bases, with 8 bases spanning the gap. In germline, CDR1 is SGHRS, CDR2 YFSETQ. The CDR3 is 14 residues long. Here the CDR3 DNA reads TGCGCCAGCAGGGTCGGCACGAACACCGGGGAGCTGTTTTTT. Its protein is CASRVGTNTGELFF.

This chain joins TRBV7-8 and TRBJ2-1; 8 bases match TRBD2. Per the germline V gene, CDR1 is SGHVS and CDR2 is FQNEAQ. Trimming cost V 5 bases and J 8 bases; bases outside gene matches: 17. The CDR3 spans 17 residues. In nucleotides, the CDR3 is TGTGCCAGCAGCCCGATGCGATGGGCCGAAGCGGGGGATGAGCAGTTCTTC. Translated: CASSPMRWAEAGDEQFF.

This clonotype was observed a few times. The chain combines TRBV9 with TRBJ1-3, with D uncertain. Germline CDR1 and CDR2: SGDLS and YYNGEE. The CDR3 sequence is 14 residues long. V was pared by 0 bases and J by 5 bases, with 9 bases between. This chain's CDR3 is CASSVDGRRNTIYF. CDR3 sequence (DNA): TGTGCCAGCAGCGTAGATGGGCGTCGAAACACCATATATTTT.

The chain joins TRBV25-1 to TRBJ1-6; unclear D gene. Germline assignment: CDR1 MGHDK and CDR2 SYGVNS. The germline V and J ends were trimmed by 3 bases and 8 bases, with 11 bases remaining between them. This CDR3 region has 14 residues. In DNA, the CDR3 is TGTGCCAGCAGTGACCCCAGGACCCATTCACCCCTCCACTTT. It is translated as CASSDPRTHSPLHF.

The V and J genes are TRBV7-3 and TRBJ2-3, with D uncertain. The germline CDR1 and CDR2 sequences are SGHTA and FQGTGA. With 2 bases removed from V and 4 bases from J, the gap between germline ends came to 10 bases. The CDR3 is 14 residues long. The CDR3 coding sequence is TGTGCCAGCAGCTTATTTCCGTTGTCAGATACGCAGTATTTT. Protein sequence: CASSLFPLSDTQYF.

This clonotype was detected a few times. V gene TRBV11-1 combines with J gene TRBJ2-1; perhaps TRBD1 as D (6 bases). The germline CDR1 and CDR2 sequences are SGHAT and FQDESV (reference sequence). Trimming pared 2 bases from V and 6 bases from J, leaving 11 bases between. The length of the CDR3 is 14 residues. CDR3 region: CASSLQDSFNEQFF. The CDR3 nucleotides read TGTGCCAGCAGCTTACAGGACAGTTTCAATGAGCAGTTCTTC.

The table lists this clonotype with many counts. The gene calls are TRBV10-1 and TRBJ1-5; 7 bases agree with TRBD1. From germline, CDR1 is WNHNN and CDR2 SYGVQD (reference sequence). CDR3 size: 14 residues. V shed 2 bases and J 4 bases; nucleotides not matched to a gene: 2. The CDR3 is CASSEDRANQPQHF. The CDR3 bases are TGCGCCAGCAGTGAGGACAGGGCGAATCAGCCCCAGCATTTT.

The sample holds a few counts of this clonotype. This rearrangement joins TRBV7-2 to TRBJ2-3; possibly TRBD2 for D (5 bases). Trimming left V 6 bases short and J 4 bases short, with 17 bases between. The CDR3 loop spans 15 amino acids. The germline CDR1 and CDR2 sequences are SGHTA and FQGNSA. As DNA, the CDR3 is TGTGCCAGCAGTTCCCGGGATCGGGCGGCAGATACGCAGTATTTT. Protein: CASSSRDRAADTQYF.

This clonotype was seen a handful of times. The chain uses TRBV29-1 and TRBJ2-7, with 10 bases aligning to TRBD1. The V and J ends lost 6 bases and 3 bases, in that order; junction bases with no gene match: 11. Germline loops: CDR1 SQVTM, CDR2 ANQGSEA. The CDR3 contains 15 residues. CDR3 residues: CSVQPRQGASYEQYF. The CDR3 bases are TGCAGCGTCCAACCCCGACAGGGGGCAAGCTACGAGCAGTACTTC.

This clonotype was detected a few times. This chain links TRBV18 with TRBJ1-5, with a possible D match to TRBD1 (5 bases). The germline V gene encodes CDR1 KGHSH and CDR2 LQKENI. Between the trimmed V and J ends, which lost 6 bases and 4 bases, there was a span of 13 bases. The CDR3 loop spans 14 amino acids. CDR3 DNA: TGTGCCAGCTCGTCTGACAGAACTAATCAGCCCCAGCATTTT. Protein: CASSSDRTNQPQHF. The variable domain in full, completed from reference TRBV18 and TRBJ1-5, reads NAGVMQNPRHLVRRRGQEARLRCSPMKGHSHVYWYRQLPEEGLKFMVYLQKENIIDESGMPKERFSAEFPKEGPSILRIQQVVRGDSAAYFCASSSDRTNQPQHFGDGTRLSIL.

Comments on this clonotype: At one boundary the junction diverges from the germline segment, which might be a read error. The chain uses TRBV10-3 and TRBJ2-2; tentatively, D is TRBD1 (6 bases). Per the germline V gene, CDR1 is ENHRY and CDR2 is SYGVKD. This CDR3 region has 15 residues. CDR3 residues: CAISEKGVDTWELFF. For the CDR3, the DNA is TGTGCCATCAGTGAGAAGGGGGTTGACACCTGGGAGCTGTTTTTT.

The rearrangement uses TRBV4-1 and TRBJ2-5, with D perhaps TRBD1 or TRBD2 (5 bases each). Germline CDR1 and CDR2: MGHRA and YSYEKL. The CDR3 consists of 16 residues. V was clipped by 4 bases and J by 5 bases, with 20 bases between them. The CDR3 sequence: CASSPSRGGSEETQYF. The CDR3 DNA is TGCGCCAGCAGCCCCTCGCGTGGGGGTAGCGAGGAGACCCAGTACTTC.

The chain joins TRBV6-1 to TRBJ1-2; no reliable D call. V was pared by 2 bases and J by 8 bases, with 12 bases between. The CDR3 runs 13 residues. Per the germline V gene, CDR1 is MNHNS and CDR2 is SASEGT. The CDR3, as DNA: TGTGCCAGCAGTGAACGAGCAAAGAACGGCTACACCTTC. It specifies CASSERAKNGYTF.

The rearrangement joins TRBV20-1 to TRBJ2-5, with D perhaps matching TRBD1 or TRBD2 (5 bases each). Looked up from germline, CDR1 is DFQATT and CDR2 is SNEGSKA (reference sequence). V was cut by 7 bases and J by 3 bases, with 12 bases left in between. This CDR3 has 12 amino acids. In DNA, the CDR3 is TGCAGTGTCTTGGGACGGAAAGAGACCCAGTACTTC. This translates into CSVLGRKETQYF.

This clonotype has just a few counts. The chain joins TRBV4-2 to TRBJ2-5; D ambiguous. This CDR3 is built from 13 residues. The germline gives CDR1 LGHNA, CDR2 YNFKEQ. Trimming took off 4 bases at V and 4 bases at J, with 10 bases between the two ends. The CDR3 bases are TGTGCCAGCAGCCGCCAAATGGGAGAGACCCAGTACTTC. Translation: CASSRQMGETQYF.

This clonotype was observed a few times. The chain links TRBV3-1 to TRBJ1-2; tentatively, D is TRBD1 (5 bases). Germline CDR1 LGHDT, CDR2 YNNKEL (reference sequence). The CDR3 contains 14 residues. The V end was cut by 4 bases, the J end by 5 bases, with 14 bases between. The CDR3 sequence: CASSLSDRRYGYTF. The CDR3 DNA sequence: TGTGCCAGCAGCCTATCAGACAGAAGGTATGGCTACACCTTC.

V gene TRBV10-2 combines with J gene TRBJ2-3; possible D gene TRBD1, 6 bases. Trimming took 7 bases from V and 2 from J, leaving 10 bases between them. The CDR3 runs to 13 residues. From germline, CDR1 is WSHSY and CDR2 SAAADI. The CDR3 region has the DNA TGCGCCAGCATGTGGGACACCACAGATACGCAGTATTTT. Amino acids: CASMWDTTDTQYF.

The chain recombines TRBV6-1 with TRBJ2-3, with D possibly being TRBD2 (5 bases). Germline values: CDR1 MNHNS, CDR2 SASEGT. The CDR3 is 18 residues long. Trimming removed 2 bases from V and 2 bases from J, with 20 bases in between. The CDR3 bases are TGTGCCAGCAGTGAATTCCGGGGTGGCAGACCCTTCACAGATACGCAGTATTTT. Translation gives CASSEFRGGRPFTDTQYF.

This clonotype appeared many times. The CDR3 DNA follows: TGTGCCAGTAGTATAGCTGGCAGGGGCCACGAGCAGTACTTC. Residues: CASSIAGRGHEQYF. The chain carries TRBV19 and TRBJ2-7; possibly TRBD1 for D (6 bases). In germline, CDR1 is LNHDA, CDR2 SQIVND (reference sequence). Trimming pared 1 base from V and 5 bases from J, leaving 12 bases between. The CDR3 extends over 14 amino acids.

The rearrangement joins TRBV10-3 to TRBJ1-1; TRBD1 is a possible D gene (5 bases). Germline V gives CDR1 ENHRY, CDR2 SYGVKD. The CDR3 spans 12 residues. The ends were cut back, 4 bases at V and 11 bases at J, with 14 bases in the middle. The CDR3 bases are TGTGCCATCAGTGGTGACAGCCCGGGGGCTTTCTTT. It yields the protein CAISGDSPGAFF.

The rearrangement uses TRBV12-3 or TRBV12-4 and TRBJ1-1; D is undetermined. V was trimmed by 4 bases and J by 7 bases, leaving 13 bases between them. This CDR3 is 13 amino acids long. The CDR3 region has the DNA TGTGCCAGCAGTTACGTGCTGGGCGGTGAAGCTTTCTTT. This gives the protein CASSYVLGGEAFF.

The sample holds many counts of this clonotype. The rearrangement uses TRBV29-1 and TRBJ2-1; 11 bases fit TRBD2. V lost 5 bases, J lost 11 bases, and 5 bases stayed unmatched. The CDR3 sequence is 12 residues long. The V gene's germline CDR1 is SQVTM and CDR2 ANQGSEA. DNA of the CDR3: TGCAGCGTTCCCTCTAGCGGGGGGAAGCAGTTCTTC. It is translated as CSVPSSGGKQFF.

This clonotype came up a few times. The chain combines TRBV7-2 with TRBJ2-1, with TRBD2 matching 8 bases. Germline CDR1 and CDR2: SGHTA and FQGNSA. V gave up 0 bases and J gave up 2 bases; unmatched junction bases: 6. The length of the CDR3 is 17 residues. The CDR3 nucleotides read TGTGCCAGCAGCTTAGCACTTGCGGGGGGACCCTACAATGAGCAGTTCTTC. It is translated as CASSLALAGGPYNEQFF.

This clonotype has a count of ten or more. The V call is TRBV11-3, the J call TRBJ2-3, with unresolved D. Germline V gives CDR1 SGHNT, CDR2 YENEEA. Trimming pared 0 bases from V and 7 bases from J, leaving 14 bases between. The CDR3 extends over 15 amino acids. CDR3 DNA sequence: TGTGCCAGCAGCTTAGAAGGTGTCGGGTTGAATACGCAGTATTTT. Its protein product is CASSLEGVGLNTQYF.